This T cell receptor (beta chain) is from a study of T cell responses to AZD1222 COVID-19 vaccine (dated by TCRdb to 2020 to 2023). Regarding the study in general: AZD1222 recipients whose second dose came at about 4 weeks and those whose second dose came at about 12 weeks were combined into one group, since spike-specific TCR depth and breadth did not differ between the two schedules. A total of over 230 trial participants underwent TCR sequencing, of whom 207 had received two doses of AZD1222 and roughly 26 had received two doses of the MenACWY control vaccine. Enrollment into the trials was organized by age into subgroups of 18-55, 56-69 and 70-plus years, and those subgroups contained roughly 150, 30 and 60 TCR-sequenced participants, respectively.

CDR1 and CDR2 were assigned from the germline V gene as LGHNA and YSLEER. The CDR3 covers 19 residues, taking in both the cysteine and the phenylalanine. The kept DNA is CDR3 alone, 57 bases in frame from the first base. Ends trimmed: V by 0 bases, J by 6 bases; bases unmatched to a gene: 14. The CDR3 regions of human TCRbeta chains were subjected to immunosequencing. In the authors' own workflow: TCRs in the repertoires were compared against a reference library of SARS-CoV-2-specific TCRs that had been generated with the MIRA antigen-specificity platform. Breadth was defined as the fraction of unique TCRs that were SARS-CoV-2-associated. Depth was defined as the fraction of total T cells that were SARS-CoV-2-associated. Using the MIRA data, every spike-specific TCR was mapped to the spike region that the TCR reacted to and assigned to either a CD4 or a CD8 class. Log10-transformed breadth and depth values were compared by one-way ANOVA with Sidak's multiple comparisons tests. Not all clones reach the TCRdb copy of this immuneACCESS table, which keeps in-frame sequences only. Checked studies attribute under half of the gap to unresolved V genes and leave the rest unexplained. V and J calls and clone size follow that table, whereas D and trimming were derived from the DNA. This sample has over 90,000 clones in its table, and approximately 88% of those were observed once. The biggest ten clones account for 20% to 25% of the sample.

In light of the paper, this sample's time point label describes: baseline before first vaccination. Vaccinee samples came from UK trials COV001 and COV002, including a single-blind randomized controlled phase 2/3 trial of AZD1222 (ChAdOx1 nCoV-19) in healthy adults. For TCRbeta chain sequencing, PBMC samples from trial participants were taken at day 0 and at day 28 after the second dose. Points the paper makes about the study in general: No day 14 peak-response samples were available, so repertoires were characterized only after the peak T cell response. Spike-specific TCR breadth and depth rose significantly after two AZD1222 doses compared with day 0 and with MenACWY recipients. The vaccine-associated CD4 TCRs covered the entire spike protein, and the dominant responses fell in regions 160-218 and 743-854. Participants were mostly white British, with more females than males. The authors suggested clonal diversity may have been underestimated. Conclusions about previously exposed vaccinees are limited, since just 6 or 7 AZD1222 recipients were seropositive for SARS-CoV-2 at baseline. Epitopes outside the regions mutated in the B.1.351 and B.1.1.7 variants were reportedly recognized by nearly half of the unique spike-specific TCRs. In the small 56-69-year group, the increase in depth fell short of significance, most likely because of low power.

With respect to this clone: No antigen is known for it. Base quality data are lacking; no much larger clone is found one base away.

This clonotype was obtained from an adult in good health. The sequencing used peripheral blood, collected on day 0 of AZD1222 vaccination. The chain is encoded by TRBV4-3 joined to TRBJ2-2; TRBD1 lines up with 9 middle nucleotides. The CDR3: CASSQDLSRTGDASGELFF. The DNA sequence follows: TGCGCCAGCAGCCAAGATCTATCCCGGACAGGGGACGCCTCCGGGGAGCTGTTTTTT.